This entry concerns a single TCR beta chain. It has no known antigen specificity. Base qualities are not at hand, and no much larger clone is one base apart. The CDR3 starts with the cysteine, ends with the phenylalanine, and has 16 residues. Only the CDR3 portion is preserved as DNA: 48 bases, with reading frame beginning at the first base. CDR1 and CDR2, looked up from the germline V gene, are SGDLS and YYNGEE. Ends trimmed: V by 0 bases, J by 3 bases; bases unmatched to a gene: 4. The data derive from a study of cytomegalovirus exposure and HLA in healthy donors (dated by TCRdb to the late 2010s). The study in broad terms: According to a later analysis, the 110 or so validation repertoires were produced on the same platform as the roughly 600 repertoires of the first cohort. The study was designed to test whether signatures of past pathogen exposure could be identified by cataloging public T cell receptors. Besides the first cohort of roughly 700 subjects, a separate validation cohort made up of roughly 120 different subjects was used. High-throughput TCR immunosequencing, statistical association of individual TCRs with disease status, and machine learning were combined to predict cytomegalovirus infection status. The study at large found these results: The classifier was reported to diagnose cytomegalovirus status with high specificity and sensitivity in both the original and validation cohorts. In vitro tests confirmed that three of the cytomegalovirus-associated TCR beta chains recognize cytomegalovirus antigens. Most TCR sequences were seen in very few donors, while some public TCRs were found in many individuals. The validation cohort had no HLA typing available for a later analysis, so co-occurrence within that cohort was assessed over all 120 or so repertoires. The study listed 170 or so TCR beta chains as associated with cytomegalovirus. The authors suggested that the approach could potentially be extended to other disease states and immunological phenotypes. Subsequent analysis determined that TCRs grouped into clusters in the first cohort also showed a tendency toward co-occurrence across the 90 to 150 validation repertoires, and approximately 93% of cluster scores exceeded 0.

Separate from the roughly 630-subject first cohort, the validation cohort of roughly 110 subjects was the group to which the donors belonged. The method behind the library was the immunoSEQ multiplex PCR assay. In the original analysis: A statistical classification framework was developed to diagnose cytomegalovirus status using the catalog of TCR beta chain sequences. The table was pulled from immuneACCESS by TCRdb, which kept in-frame rearrangements only. Such tables lose some clones; where checked, under half of the loss comes from unresolved V genes, and the rest has no known cause. V and J calls and clone size are copied from that table; D and trimming were computed from the DNA. Within this sample are over 250,000 clones, with just over 85% of them counted one time only. The ten largest clones represent roughly 1% of the sample.

The clonotype comes from a woman aged 18-29 years in good health and CMV-seronegative. The sequenced sample was PBMCs. The receptor chain draws on TRBV9 and TRBJ2-1; 9 of the junction bases match TRBD2. CDR3 reads: CASSVGQTSGYNEQFF. The sequence in DNA is TGTGCCAGCAGCGTAGGTCAGACTAGCGGCTACAATGAGCAGTTCTTC.